This T cell receptor (beta chain) was obtained from a study of blood T cell repertoires in COVID-19. Across the study: The samples span acute and convalescent COVID-19 from the United States, Italy and Spain. T cells, B-cell-depleted T cells, or PBMCs provided the cDNA or gDNA that served as material.

In the source study's methods: Reference gene primer amplification in the assay estimated nucleated cell counts. Assay: immunoSEQ multiplex PCR; the TCRdb copy retains only in-frame clones and omits some. The DNA was the basis for D and trimming; V, J and clone size are from that table. The sample consists of some 300,000 clones, around 90% of them appearing once. This CDR3 is 14 amino acids long. The V end was cut by 4 bases, the J end by 3 bases, with 12 bases between. Germline V gene data show CDR1 as SGHTA and CDR2 as FQGNSA. Enrolment of Seattle patients took place during active infection, and they were followed longitudinally.

The TCR sequence derives from a woman aged 40-49 years with COVID-19, enrolled during active disease. Material for sequencing was peripheral blood. The chain is built from TRBV7-2 and TRBJ2-5; a weak D match, TRBD1 (5 bases). This CDR3 is CASSSWAGKETQYF. The DNA of the CDR3 is TGTGCCAGCAGCTCTTGGGCAGGGAAAGAGACCCAGTACTTC.